A selection of T cell receptor beta chains follows, all from one sample in a study of identifying expanded T cells in peripheral blood. Repertoires were generated with immunoSEQ multiplex PCR, while TCRdb's copy carries only in-frame clones and drops some. This sample has 100,000 or so clones, with 80% to 90% found just once. Material for sequencing was blood. All receptors come from a person aged 18-69 years in good health. Each CDR3 is given with its conserved first and last residue. The D gene is left open where the match is weak. Not all rows give a size; the values are once, few, many and, for expanded clones, a class.

>TRBV27|TRBJ1-2|NA|NA|16
CASGSPGERGIYGYTF
TGTGCCAGCGGGAGTCCAGGGGAGCGAGGGATCTATGGCTACACCTTC
>TRBV18|TRBJ2-2|NA|NA|16
CASSPLNGGNTGELFF
TGTGCCAGCTCACCATTAAATGGAGGTAACACCGGGGAGCTGTTTTTT
>TRBV10-3|TRBJ1-2|NA|NA|14
CAIKGPQKGYGYTF
TGTGCCATCAAAGGGCCCCAAAAGGGGTATGGCTACACCTTC
>TRBV6-4|TRBJ2-2|few|TRBD2|16
CASSGLAGGNTGELFF
TGTGCCAGCAGTGGACTAGCGGGAGGGAACACCGGGGAGCTGTTTTTT
>TRBV5-1|TRBJ2-1|NA|NA|13
CASSLGGYNEQFF
TGCGCCAGCAGCTTGGGGGGTTACAATGAGCAGTTCTTC
>TRBV30|TRBJ1-3|NA|NA|17
CAWTQVGRLSSGNTIYF
TGTGCCTGGACTCAGGTTGGACGGTTGAGCTCTGGAAACACCATATATTTT
>TRBV7-2|TRBJ2-1|NA|NA|12
CASSFPSNEQFF
TGTGCCAGCAGCTTCCCCTCTAATGAGCAGTTCTTC
>TRBV19|TRBJ2-6|NA|NA|15
CASREQGTGANVLTF
TGTGCCAGTAGGGAACAGGGCACTGGGGCCAACGTCCTGACTTTC
>TRBV13|TRBJ1-2|NA|NA|16
CASSESLRSGSAGYTF
TGTGCCAGCAGCGAGAGCCTACGTAGTGGGTCGGCTGGCTACACCTTC
>TRBV5-4|TRBJ2-4|NA|TRBD2|14
CASSSSGATDIQYF
TGTGCCAGCAGCTCTAGCGGGGCCACGGACATTCAGTACTTC
>TRBV2|TRBJ1-3|NA|NA|12
CASRLSGNTIYF
TGTGCCAGCAGGCTATCTGGAAACACCATATATTTT
>TRBV7-2|TRBJ1-5|NA|NA|17
CASSSLSAAVSNQPQHF
TGTGCCAGCAGCTCCCTGTCCGCGGCGGTCAGCAATCAGCCCCAGCATTTT
>TRBV25-1|TRBJ1-2|NA|NA|13
CASSERGGYGYTF
TGTGCCAGCAGTGAGAGGGGAGGCTATGGCTACACCTTC
>TRBV4-2|TRBJ2-1|once|NA|15
CASSQDRRGSHEQFF
TGTGCCAGCAGCCAAGATCGCAGGGGATCCCATGAGCAGTTCTTC
>TRBV10-2|TRBJ1-1|NA|NA|11
CASMYQGGAFF
TGCGCCAGCATGTATCAGGGTGGAGCTTTCTTT
>TRBV9|TRBJ1-2|NA|TRBD1|16
CASSVVDRGPIYGYTF
TGTGCCAGCAGCGTAGTGGACAGGGGCCCAATCTATGGCTACACCTTC
>TRBV27|TRBJ2-2|NA|NA|15
CASSAAPGRSGELFF
TGTGCCAGCAGTGCGGCGCCTGGAAGATCCGGGGAGCTGTTTTTT
>TRBV11-2|TRBJ2-1|NA|TRBD1|15
CASSSSDRGDNEQFF
TGTGCCAGCAGCTCTTCGGACAGGGGGGACAATGAGCAGTTCTTC
>TRBV28|TRBJ2-7|NA|NA|14
CASNRDLGDYEQYF
TGTGCCAGCAACCGGGACCTAGGAGACTACGAGCAGTACTTC
>TRBV2|TRBJ1-2|NA|TRBD1|13
CASSLGTANGYTF
TGTGCCAGCAGCCTAGGGACAGCAAATGGCTACACCTTC
>TRBV6-1|TRBJ2-1|NA|NA|11
CASRRGNEQFF
TGTGCCAGCAGAAGGGGAAATGAGCAGTTCTTC
>TRBV13|TRBJ1-1|NA|NA|17
CASSLGHWVHSNTEAFF
TGTGCCAGCAGCTTAGGCCATTGGGTACACTCGAACACTGAAGCTTTCTTT
>TRBV10-2|TRBJ1-5|NA|NA|12
CASRGPGQPQHF
TGCGCCAGCAGGGGGCCGGGTCAGCCCCAGCATTTT
>TRBV29-1|TRBJ1-2|NA|NA|13
CSVGRELAYGYTF
TGCAGCGTTGGCAGGGAGCTTGCCTATGGCTACACCTTC
>TRBV7-8|TRBJ1-2|NA|NA|16
CASSLAIGGSWGGYTF
TGTGCCAGCAGCTTAGCGATTGGAGGCTCTTGGGGCGGCTACACCTTC
>TRBV10-3|TRBJ1-3|NA|NA|14
CAISGRGSGNTIYF
TGTGCCATCAGTGGGCGCGGTTCTGGAAACACCATATATTTT
>TRBV30|TRBJ2-5|NA|NA|13
CAWENEGGETQYF
TGTGCCTGGGAAAATGAGGGTGGAGAGACCCAGTACTTC
>TRBV18|TRBJ2-1|NA|NA|15
CASSPGTMSGNEQFF
TGTGCCAGCTCACCAGGGACAATGAGTGGGAATGAGCAGTTCTTC